One T cell receptor beta chain is described in this entry. Its matching antigen is unknown. PCR amplification relied on 60 Vbeta primers (plus 13 Jbeta primers). Generated by immunoSEQ multiplex PCR, the TCRdb table keeps only in-frame clones and is missing some. The sample includes 100,000 to 150,000 clones, around 84% of them seen just once. This entry is derived from a study of cytomegalovirus exposure and HLA in healthy donors. Study observations and caveats: Later analysis identified 16,951 TCR beta sequences associated with HLA alleles, using a false discovery rate threshold of 0.05. Sequencing depth across donors, presence/absence analyses assumed, was roughly uniform. Later analysis reportedly placed an Asian-associated ancestry cluster below the roughly 600-donor mean in N-insertions.

The clonotype originates from a middle-aged woman in good health and CMV-seronegative. The sample was PBMCs.

The CDR3 bases are TGTGCCACCATGACTAGCGGGAGCCAAGAGACCCAGTACTTC. Its protein is CATMTSGSQETQYF. The gene calls are TRBV28 and TRBJ2-5; 12 nucleotides align to TRBD2. CDR3 length: 14 residues. In germline, CDR1 is MDHEN, CDR2 SYDVKM. Germline trimming cut 10 bases from V and 1 base from J; bases unmatched to any gene: 4.